The T cell receptor (beta chain) described here comes from a study of T cells in Graves' hyperthyroidism and ophthalmopathy. This clonotype has only a few counts. At least 3 on the Clinical Activity Score was recorded for ophthalmopathy patients, who also had NOSPECS grade at least 4 and duration under 3 months. CDR1 and CDR2 (germline): MNHEY, SVGEGT. The J segment lost 4 bases and the V segment lost 4 bases, leaving 8 bases of the junction unmatched. The CDR3 contains 16 residues. TCR beta CDR3 sequences were amplified from RNA transcripts. HTBI primers were used for first-round RT-PCR of the TCR CDR3. TCRdb fed the multiplex PCR reads into MiXCR, producing one record per CDR3 protein. This sample has 400,000 to 500,000 distinct CDR3 sequences; roughly 15% occur once, and the top ten carry about 13%.

Sample: blood. The source of this sequence is a man aged 18 to 30 with Graves' ophthalmopathy. V is TRBV6-2 or TRBV6-3 and J is TRBJ2-5, with 11 bases matching TRBD2. CDR3 DNA: TGTGCCAGCAGTTTTGGGGTTGGACTAGCGGGAGAGACCCAGTACTTC. Translation gives CASSFGVGLAGETQYF.